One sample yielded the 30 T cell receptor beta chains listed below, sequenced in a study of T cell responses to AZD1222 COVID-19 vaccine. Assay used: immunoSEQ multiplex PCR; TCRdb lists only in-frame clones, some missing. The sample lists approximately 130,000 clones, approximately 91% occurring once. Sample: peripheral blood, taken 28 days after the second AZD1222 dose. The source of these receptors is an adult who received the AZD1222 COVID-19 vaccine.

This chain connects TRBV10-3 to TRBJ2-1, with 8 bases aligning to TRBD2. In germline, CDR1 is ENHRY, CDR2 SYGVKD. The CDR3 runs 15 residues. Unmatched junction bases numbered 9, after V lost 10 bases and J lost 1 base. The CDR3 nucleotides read TGTGCCACCAGGGATACGGGGGGGTCCTACAATGAGCAGTTCTTC. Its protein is CATRDTGGSYNEQFF.

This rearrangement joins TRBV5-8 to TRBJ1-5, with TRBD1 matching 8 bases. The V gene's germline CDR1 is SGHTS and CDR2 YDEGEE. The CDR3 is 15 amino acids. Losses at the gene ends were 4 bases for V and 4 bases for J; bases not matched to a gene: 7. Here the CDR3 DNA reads TGTGCCAGCAGCACGGGACAGGCGATTAATCAGCCCCAGCATTTT. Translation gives CASSTGQAINQPQHF.

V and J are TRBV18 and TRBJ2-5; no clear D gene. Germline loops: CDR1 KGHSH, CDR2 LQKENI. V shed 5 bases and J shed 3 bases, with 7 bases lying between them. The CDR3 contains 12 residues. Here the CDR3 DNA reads TGTGCCAGCTCAGGCGTAGAAGAGACCCAGTACTTC. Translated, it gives CASSGVEETQYF.

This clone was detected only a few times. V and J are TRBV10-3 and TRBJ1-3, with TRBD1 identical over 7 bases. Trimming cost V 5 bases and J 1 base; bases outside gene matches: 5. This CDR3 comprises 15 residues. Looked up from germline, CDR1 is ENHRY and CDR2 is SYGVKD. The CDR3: CAISLDRASGNTIYF. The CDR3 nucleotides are TGTGCCATCAGTTTAGACAGGGCATCTGGAAACACCATATATTTT.

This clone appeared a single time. The CDR3 DNA is TGTGCCAGCAGCGCGGGGACTAGCGCCTCGAATGAGCAGTTCTTC. Its protein product is CASSAGTSASNEQFF. This chain joins TRBV9 and TRBJ2-1; 10 bases line up with TRBD2. This CDR3 comprises 15 residues. V was pared by 3 bases and J by 7 bases, with 7 bases of the junction left unmatched. Per the germline V gene, CDR1 is SGDLS and CDR2 is YYNGEE.

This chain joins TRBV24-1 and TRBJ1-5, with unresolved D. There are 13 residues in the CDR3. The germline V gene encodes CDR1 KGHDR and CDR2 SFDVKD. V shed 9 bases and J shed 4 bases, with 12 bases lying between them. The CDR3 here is CATADGRNQPQHF. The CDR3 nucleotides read TGTGCCACCGCGGACGGCCGGAATCAGCCCCAGCATTTT.

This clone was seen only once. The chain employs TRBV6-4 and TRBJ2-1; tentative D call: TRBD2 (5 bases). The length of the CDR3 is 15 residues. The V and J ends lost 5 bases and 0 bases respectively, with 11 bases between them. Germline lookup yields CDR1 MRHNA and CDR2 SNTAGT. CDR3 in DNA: TGTGCCAGCAGTCCCGAGCGGAGCTCCTACAATGAGCAGTTCTTC. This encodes CASSPERSSYNEQFF.

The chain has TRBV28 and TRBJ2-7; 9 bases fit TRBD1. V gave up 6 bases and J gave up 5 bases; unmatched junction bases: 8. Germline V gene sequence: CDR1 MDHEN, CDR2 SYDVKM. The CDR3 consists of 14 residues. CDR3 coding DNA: TGTGCCAGCAGCCGGGACAGGGAGCCCCACGAGCAGTACTTC. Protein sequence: CASSRDREPHEQYF.

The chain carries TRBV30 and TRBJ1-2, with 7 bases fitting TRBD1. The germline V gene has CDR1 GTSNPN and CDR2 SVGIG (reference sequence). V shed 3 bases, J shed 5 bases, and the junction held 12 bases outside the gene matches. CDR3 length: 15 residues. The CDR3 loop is CAWSGRQGLEYGYTF. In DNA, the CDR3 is TGTGCCTGGAGCGGACGACAGGGTTTAGAATATGGCTACACCTTC.

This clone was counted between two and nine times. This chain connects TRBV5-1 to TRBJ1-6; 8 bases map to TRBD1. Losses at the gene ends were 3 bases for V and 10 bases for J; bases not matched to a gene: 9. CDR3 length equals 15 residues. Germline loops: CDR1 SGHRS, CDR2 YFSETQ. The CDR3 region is CASSSSGGLGSPLHF. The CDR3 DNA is TGCGCCAGCAGCTCCTCAGGGGGCCTAGGCTCACCCCTCCACTTT.

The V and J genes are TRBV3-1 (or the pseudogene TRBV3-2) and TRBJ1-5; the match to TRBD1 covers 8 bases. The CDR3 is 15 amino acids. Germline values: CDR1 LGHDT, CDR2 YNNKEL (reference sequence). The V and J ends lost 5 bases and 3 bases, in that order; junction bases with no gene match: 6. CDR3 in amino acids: CASSWTGSNNQPQHF. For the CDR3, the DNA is TGTGCCAGCAGCTGGACAGGGAGCAACAATCAGCCCCAGCATTTT.

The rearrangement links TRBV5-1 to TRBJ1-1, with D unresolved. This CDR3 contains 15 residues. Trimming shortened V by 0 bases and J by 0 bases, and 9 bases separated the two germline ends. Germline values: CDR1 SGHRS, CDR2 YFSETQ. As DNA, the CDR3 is TGCGCCAGCAGCTTGGGTAACTATTTGAACACTGAAGCTTTCTTT. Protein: CASSLGNYLNTEAFF.

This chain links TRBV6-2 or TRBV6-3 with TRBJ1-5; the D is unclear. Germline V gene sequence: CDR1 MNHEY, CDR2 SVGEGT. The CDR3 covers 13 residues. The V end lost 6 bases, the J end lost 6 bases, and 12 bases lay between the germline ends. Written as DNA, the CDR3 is TGTGCCAGCAGCATCCGGGAGGGTCAGCCCCAGCATTTT. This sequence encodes CASSIREGQPQHF.

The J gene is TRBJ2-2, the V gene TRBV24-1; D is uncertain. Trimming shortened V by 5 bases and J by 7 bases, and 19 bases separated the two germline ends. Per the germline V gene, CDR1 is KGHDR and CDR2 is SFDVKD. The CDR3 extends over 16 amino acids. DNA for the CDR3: TGTGCCACCAGTGCCCAGGTAGGGCTCAAAGGCGGGGAGCTGTTTTTT. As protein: CATSAQVGLKGGELFF.

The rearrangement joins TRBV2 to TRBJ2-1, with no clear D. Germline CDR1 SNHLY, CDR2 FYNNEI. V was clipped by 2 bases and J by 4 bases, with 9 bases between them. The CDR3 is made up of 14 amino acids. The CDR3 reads CASSERSLYNEQFF. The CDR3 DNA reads TGTGCCAGCAGTGAAAGAAGTCTGTACAATGAGCAGTTCTTC.

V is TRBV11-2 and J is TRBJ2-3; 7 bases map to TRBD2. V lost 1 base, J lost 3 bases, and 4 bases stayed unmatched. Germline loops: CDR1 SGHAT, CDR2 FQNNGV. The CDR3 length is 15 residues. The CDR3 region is CASSLGAGDTDTQYF. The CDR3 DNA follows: TGTGCCAGCAGCTTAGGGGCGGGAGATACAGATACGCAGTATTTT. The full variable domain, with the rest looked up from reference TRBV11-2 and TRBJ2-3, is EAGVAQSPRYKIIEKRQSVAFWCNPISGHATLYWYQQILGQGPKLLIQFQNNGVVDDSQLPKDRFSAERLKGVDSTLKIQPAKLEDSAVYLCASSLGAGDTDTQYFGPGTRLTVL.

CDR3 sequence: CASSLGLRLFF. The CDR3 DNA follows: TGTGCCAGCAGTTTGGGTCTACGGCTGTTTTTT. The genes are TRBV28 and TRBJ2-2; D is ambiguous. V was cut by 3 bases and J by 13 bases, with 9 bases left in between. CDR1 is MDHEN, CDR2 SYDVKM, per germline. The CDR3 is made up of 11 amino acids.

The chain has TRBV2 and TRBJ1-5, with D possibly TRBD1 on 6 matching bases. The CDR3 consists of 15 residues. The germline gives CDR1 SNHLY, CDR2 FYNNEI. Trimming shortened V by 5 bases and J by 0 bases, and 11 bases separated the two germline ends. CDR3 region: CASSSTGFSNQPQHF. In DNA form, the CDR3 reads TGTGCCAGCAGTTCCACAGGGTTTAGCAATCAGCCCCAGCATTTT.

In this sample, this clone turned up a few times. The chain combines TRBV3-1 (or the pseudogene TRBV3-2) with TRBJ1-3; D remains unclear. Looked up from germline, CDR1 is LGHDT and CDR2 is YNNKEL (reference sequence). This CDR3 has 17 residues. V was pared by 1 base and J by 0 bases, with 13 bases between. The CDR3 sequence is CASSQGGGSASGNTIYF. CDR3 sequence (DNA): TGTGCCAGCAGCCAAGGGGGAGGGTCAGCCTCTGGAAACACCATATATTTT.

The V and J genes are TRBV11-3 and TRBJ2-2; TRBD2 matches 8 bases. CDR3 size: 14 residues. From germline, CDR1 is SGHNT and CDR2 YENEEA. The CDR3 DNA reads TGTGCAACTTCACTTAGCGGGATGAGCGGGGAGCTGTTTTTT. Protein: CATSLSGMSGELFF.

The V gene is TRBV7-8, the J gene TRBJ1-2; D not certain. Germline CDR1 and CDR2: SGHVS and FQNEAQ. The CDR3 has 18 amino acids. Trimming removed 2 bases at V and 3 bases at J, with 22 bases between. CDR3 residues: CASSLRILQVPPYYGYTF. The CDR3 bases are TGTGCCAGCAGCTTACGTATCCTCCAGGTGCCTCCCTACTATGGCTACACCTTC.

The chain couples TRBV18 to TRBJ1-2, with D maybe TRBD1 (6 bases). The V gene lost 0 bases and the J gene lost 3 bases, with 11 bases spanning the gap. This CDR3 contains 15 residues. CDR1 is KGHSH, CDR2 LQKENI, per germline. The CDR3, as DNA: TGTGCCAGCTCACCACCTAGGACAGAGGACTATGGCTACACCTTC. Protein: CASSPPRTEDYGYTF.

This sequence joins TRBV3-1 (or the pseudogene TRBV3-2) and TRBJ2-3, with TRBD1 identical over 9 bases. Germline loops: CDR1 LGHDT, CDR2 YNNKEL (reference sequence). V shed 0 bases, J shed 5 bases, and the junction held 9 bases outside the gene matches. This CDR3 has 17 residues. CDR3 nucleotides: TGTGCCAGCAGCCAAGAGGACAGGGGTTTGTGGGGAGATACGCAGTATTTT. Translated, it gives CASSQEDRGLWGDTQYF.

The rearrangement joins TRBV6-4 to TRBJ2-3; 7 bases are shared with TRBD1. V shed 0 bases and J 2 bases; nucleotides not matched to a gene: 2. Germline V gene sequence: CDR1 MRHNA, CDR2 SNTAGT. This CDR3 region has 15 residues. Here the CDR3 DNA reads TGTGCCAGCAGTGACTCGACAGGGCACACAGATACGCAGTATTTT. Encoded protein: CASSDSTGHTDTQYF.

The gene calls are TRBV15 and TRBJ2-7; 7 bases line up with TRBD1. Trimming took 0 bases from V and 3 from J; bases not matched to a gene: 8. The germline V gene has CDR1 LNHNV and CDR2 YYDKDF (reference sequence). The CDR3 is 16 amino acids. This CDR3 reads CATSRDSATGIYEQYF. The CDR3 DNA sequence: TGTGCCACCAGCAGAGATTCCGCGACAGGGATCTACGAGCAGTACTTC.

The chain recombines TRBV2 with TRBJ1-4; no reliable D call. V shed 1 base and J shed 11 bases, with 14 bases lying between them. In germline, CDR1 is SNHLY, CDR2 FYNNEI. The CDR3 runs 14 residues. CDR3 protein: CASSEGTYQAKLFF. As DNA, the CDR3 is TGTGCCAGCAGTGAAGGTACCTACCAGGCGAAACTGTTTTTT. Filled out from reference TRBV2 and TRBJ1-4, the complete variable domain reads EPEVTQTPSHQVTQMGQEVILRCVPISNHLYFYWYRQILGQKVEFLVSFYNNEISEKSEIFDDQFSVERPDGSNFTLKIRSTKLEDSAMYFCASSEGTYQAKLFFGSGTQLSVL.

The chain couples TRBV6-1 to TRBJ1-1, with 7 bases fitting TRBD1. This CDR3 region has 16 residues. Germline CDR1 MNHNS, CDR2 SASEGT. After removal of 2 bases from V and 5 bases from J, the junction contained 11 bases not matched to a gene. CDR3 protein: CASSERYRQGGTEAFF. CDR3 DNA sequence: TGTGCCAGCAGTGAACGCTACCGGCAGGGGGGGACTGAAGCTTTCTTT.

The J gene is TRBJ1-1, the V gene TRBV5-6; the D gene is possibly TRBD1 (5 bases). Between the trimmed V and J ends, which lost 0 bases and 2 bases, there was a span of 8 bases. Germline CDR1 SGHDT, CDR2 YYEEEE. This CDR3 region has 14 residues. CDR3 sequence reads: CASSLGGPNTEAFF. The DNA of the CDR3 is TGTGCCAGCAGCTTGGGGGGCCCCAACACTGAAGCTTTCTTT. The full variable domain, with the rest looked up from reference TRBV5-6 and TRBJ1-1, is DAGVTQSPTHLIKTRGQQVTLRCSPKSGHDTVSWYQQALGQGPQFIFQYYEEEERQRGNFPDRFSGHQFPNYSSELNVNALLLGDSALYLCASSLGGPNTEAFFGQGTRLTVV.

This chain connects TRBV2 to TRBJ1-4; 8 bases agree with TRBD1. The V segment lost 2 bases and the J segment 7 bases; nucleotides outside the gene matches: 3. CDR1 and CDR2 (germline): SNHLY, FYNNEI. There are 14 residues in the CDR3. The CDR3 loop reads CASSEQGASEKLFF. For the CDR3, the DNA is TGTGCCAGCAGTGAACAGGGGGCCTCTGAAAAACTGTTTTTT.

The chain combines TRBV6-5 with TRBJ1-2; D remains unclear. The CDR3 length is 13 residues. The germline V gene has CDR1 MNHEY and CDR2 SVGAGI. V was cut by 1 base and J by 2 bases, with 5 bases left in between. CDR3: CASSYLINYGYTF. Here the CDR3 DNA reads TGTGCCAGCAGTTACTTGATAAACTATGGCTACACCTTC.